This entry features one T cell receptor beta chain sequence. Its cognate antigen is unknown. Germline V gives CDR1 KGHSH, CDR2 LQKENI. This CDR3 region has 15 residues. V lost 2 bases, J lost 4 bases, and 14 bases lay in between. Sequencing was performed with immunoSEQ multiplex PCR; in TCRdb, only in-frame clones are kept and a portion is missing. The sample shows approximately 150,000 clones, about 90% of them seen only once. This specimen comes from a study of T cell responses to AZD1222 COVID-19 vaccine. Study conclusions and caveats: The peak T cell response came first, and repertoires were sampled only after it. Donors in the cohort were predominantly white British and more often female, and clonal diversity was possibly underestimated. Along spike, vaccine-associated CD4 TCRs were found throughout, with dominance at 160-218 and 743-854.

This sequence originates from an adult in good health. The sequences come from peripheral blood, collected on day 0 of AZD1222 vaccination. V is TRBV18 and J is TRBJ1-1; a possible D gene is TRBD1 (6 bases). The CDR3 reads CASSPRLGGGTEAFF. The DNA for the CDR3 is TGTGCCAGCTCACCAAGACTAGGGGGGGGCACTGAAGCTTTCTTT.